The 9 T cell receptor beta chains reported below all come from one sample, sequenced in a study of blood T cell repertoires in COVID-19. Some clones are missing from TCRdb's copy, which holds only in-frame ones; the method was immunoSEQ multiplex PCR. Here the sample spans some 360,000 clones, 80% to 90% being singletons. Input material: peripheral blood. The receptors here all came from a woman aged 60-70 years with COVID-19, enrolled during active disease.

The chain is built from TRBV3-1 (or the pseudogene TRBV3-2) and TRBJ2-1, with D perhaps matching TRBD2 (5 bases). The V end was cut by 4 bases, the J end by 5 bases, with 12 bases between. Germline V lookup: CDR1 LGHDT, CDR2 YNNKEL (reference sequence). CDR3 length: 14 amino acids. The CDR3 DNA reads as TGTGCCAGCAGCCTCGCCGGAGGAAACAATGAGCAGTTCTTC. This sequence encodes CASSLAGGNNEQFF.

The chain recombines TRBV9 with TRBJ2-6; D remains unclear. The CDR3 loop spans 14 amino acids. Trimming removed 4 bases from V and 4 bases from J, with 9 bases in between. CDR1 and CDR2 (germline): SGDLS, YYNGEE. Written as DNA, the CDR3 is TGTGCCAGCAGCCCCTCCCCCGGGGCCAACGTCCTGACTTTC. Translated: CASSPSPGANVLTF.

This clone was observed a few times. The chain couples TRBV6-5 to TRBJ1-2, with 11 bases aligning to TRBD1. Looked up from germline, CDR1 is MNHEY and CDR2 is SVGAGI. V lost 8 bases to trimming and J lost 9 bases; unmatched junction nucleotides: 11. The CDR3 is 14 residues long. In nucleotides, the CDR3 is TGTGCCAGCGATCCGGGACAGGGGGGTAGGAGCTACACCTTC. Translated: CASDPGQGGRSYTF.

The gene calls are TRBV6-5 and TRBJ1-2; D is unclear. V dropped 7 bases and J dropped 7 bases, with 16 bases sitting between them. Germline CDR1 reads MNHEY; CDR2 reads SVGAGI. CDR3 length equals 13 residues. CDR3 coding DNA: TGTGCCAGCACCCCGGGGAGTCCCCCTGGCTACACCTTC. Translating gives CASTPGSPPGYTF.

As DNA, the CDR3 is TGCGCCAGCAGCCAACGGACTAGCCCGAACACCGGGGAGCTGTTTTTT. It codes for CASSQRTSPNTGELFF. The rearrangement links TRBV4-1 to TRBJ2-2; 8 bases map to TRBD2. The ends lost 2 bases at V and 0 bases at J; junction bases unmatched: 2. CDR3 length: 16 residues. CDR1 and CDR2 (germline): MGHRA, YSYEKL.

The chain joins TRBV18 to TRBJ1-3; TRBD1 agrees at 9 bases. CDR1 KGHSH and CDR2 LQKENI come from the germline V gene. CDR3 length: 16 amino acids. The trim removed 3 bases at V and 2 bases at J, leaving 5 bases unmatched. The CDR3 here is CASSPLRDRAGNTIYF. The CDR3 DNA reads TGTGCCAGCTCACCTCTCCGGGACAGGGCTGGAAACACCATATATTTT.

The chain carries TRBV5-1 and TRBJ2-7; TRBD1 aligns across 8 bases. V was clipped by 4 bases and J by 2 bases; unmatched bases: 8. The CDR3 runs 15 residues. Germline CDR1 SGHRS, CDR2 YFSETQ. The CDR3 loop reads CASSPRTGSPYEQYF. DNA of the CDR3: TGCGCCAGCAGCCCCCGGACAGGGTCCCCCTACGAGCAGTACTTC.

The chain links TRBV19 to TRBJ1-2, with D possibly matching TRBD1 (5 bases). V lost 3 bases, J lost 4 bases, and 15 bases lay in between. In germline, CDR1 is LNHDA, CDR2 SQIVND (reference sequence). This CDR3 is 15 amino acids long. The CDR3 DNA reads as TGTGCCAGTAGTATTGATGTAGCAGGGTTCTATGGCTACACCTTC. This gives the protein CASSIDVAGFYGYTF.

The chain recombines TRBV5-5 with TRBJ2-4; 9 bases align to TRBD2. V was pared by 0 bases and J by 4 bases, with 8 bases of the junction left unmatched. The CDR3 is made up of 17 amino acids. Germline loops: CDR1 SGHKS, CDR2 YYEKEE (reference sequence). The CDR3 DNA follows: TGTGCCAGCAGCTTGGTCGGACTAGCGCAACTGAAAAACATTCAGTACTTC. Residues: CASSLVGLAQLKNIQYF. The variable domain in full, completed from reference TRBV5-5 and TRBJ2-4, reads DAGVTQSPTHLIKTRGQQVTLRCSPISGHKSVSWYQQVLGQGPQFIFQYYEKEERGRGNFPDRFSARQFPNYSSELNVNALLLGDSALYLCASSLVGLAQLKNIQYFGAGTRLSVL.